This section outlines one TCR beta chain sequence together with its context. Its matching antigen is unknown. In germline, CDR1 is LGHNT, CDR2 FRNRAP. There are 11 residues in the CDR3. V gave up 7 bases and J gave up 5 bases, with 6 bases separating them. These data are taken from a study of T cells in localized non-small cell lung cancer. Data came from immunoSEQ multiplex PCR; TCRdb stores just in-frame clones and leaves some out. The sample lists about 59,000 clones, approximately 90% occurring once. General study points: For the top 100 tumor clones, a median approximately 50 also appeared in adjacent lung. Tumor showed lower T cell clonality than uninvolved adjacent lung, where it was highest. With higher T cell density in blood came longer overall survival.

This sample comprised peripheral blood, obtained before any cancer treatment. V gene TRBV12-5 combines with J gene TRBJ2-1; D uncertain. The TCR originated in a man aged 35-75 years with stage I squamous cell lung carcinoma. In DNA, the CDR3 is TGTGCTAGTGCCTTAAACAATGAGCAGTTCTTC. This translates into CASALNNEQFF.